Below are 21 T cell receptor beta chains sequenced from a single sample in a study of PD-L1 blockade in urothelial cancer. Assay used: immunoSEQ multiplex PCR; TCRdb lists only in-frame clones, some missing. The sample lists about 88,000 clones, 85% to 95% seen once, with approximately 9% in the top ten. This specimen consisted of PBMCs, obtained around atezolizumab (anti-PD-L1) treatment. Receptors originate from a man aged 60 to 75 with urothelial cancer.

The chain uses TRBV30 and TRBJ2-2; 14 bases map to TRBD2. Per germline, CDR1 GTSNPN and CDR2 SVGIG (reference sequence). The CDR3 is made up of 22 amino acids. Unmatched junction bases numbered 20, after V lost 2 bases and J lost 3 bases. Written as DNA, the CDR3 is TGTGCCTGGAGTCCTCGCCTTCTACTTTCGACTAGCGGGAGGGCCGACACCGGGGAGCTGTTTTTT. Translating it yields CAWSPRLLLSTSGRADTGELFF.

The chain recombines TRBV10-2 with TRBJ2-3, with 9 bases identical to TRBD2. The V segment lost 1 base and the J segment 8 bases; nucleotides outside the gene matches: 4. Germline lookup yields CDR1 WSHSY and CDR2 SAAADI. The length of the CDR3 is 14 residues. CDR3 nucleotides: TGCGCCAGCAGTGAGTTTGGCGGGGGGGCTACGCAGTATTTT. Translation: CASSEFGGGATQYF.

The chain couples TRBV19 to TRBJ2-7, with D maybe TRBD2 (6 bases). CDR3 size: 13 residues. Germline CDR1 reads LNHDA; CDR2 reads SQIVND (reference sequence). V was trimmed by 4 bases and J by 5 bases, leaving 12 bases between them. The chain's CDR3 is CASSKFRENEQYF. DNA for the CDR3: TGTGCCAGTAGTAAATTTCGGGAGAACGAGCAGTACTTC.

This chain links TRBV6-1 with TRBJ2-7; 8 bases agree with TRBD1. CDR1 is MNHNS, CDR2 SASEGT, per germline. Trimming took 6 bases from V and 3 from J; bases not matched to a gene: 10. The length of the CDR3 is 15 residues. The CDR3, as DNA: TGTGCCAGCAGGAACTTCAGGGGGCTGATCTACGAGCAGTACTTC. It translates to CASRNFRGLIYEQYF.

CDR3 sequence reads: CASSPSGGGVHYNEQFF. The CDR3 bases are TGTGCCAGCAGCCCGAGTGGGGGGGGTGTCCACTACAATGAGCAGTTCTTC. The chain links TRBV28 to TRBJ2-1; 7 positions agree with TRBD2. The V gene end was trimmed by 6 bases and the J gene end by 3 bases; junction bases not matched to a gene: 14. This CDR3 region has 17 residues. Germline V CDR1 and CDR2: MDHEN, SYDVKM.

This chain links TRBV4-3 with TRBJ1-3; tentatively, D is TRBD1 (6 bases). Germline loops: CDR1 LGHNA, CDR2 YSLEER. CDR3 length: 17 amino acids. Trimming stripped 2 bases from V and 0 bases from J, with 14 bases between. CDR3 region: CASSQSPGQVSGNTIYF. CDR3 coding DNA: TGCGCCAGCAGCCAATCCCCGGGACAAGTCTCTGGAAACACCATATATTTT.

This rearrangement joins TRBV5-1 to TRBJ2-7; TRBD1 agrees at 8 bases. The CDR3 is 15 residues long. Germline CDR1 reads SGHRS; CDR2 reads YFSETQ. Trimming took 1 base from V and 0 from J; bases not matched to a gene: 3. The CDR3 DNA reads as TGCGCCAGCAGCTTGTTACAGGGGGACTCCTACGAGCAGTACTTC. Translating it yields CASSLLQGDSYEQYF.

The CDR3 region is CASKATGIITGELFF. The CDR3 DNA follows: TGTGCCAGCAAAGCGACAGGGATCATCACCGGGGAGCTGTTTTTT. J is TRBJ2-2 and V is TRBV7-2, with 7 bases lining up with TRBD1. V gave up 7 bases and J gave up 4 bases; unmatched junction bases: 9. The germline gives CDR1 SGHTA, CDR2 FQGNSA. This CDR3 contains 15 residues.

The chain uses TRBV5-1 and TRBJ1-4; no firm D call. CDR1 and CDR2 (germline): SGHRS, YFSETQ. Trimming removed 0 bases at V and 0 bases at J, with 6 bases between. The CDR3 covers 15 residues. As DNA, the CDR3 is TGCGCCAGCAGCTTGGGGTCAGCAACTAATGAAAAACTGTTTTTT. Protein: CASSLGSATNEKLFF.

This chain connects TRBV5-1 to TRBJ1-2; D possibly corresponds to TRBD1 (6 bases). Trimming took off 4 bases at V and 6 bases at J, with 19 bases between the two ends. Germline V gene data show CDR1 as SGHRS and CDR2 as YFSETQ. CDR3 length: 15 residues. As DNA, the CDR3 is TGCGCCAGCAGCCCGAGCCCCAGGGGCAGGAATGGCTACACCTTC. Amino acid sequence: CASSPSPRGRNGYTF.

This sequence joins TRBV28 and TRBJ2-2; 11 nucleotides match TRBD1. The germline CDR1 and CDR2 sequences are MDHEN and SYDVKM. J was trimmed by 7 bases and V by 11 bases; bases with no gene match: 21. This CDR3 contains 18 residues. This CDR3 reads CASFMGMGTGGTGGELFF. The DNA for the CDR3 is TGTGCCTCCTTTATGGGTATGGGGACAGGGGGAACAGGCGGGGAGCTGTTTTTT.

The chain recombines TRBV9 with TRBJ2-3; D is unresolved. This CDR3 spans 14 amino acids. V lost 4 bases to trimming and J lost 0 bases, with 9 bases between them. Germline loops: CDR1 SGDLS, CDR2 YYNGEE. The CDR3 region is CASSISTSTDTQYF. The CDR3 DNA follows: TGTGCCAGCAGCATAAGCACTAGCACAGATACGCAGTATTTT.

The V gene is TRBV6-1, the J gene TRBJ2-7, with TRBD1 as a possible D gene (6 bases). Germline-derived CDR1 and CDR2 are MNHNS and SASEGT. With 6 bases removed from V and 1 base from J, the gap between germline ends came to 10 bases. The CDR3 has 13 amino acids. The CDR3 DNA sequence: TGTGCCAGCAGCGCCGGGACATCCTACGAGCAGTACTTC. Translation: CASSAGTSYEQYF.

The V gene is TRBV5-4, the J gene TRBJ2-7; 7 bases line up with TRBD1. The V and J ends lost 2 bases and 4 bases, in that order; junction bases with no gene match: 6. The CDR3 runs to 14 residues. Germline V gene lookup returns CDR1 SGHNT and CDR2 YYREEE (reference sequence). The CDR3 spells CASSLQGIRYEQYF. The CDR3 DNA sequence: TGTGCCAGCAGCTTACAGGGGATTCGGTACGAGCAGTACTTC.

The CDR3 region is CASSQAGTSTDTQYF. The DNA of the CDR3 is TGCGCCAGCAGCCAAGCCGGGACTAGCACAGATACGCAGTATTTT. The J gene is TRBJ2-3, the V gene TRBV4-1, with a tentative D call TRBD2 (6 bases). The CDR3 loop spans 15 amino acids. Germline V CDR1 and CDR2: MGHRA, YSYEKL. The ends were cut back, 1 base at V and 0 bases at J, with 8 bases in the middle.

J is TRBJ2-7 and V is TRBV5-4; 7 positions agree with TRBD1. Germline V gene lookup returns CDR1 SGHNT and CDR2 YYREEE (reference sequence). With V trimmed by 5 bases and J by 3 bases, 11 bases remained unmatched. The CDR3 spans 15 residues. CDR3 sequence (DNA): TGTGCCAGCAGTCTTTCCCGGGACAGCCACTACGAGCAGTACTTC. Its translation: CASSLSRDSHYEQYF.

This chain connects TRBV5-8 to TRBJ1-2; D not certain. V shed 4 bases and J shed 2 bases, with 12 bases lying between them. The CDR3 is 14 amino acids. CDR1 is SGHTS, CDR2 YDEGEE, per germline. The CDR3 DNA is TGTGCCAGCAGCCATTATGGCCAAAACTATGGCTACACCTTC. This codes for CASSHYGQNYGYTF.

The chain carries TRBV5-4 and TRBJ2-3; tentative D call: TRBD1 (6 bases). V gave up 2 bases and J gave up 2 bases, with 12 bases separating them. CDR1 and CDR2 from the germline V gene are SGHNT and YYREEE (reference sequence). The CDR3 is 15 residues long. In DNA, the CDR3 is TGTGCCAGCAGCTTAAGGGACATGGACACAGATACGCAGTATTTT. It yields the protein CASSLRDMDTDTQYF.

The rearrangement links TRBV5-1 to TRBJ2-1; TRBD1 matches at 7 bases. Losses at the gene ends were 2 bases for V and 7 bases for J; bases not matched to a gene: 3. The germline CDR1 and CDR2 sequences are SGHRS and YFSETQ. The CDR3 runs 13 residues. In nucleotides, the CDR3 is TGCGCCAGCAGCTTAGACAGGGAGAATGAGCAGTTCTTC. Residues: CASSLDRENEQFF. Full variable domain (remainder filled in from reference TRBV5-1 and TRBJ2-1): KAGVTQTPRYLIKTRGQQVTLSCSPISGHRSVSWYQQTPGQGLQFLFEYFSETQRNKGNFPGRFSGRQFSNSRSEMNVSTLELGDSALYLCASSLDRENEQFFGPGTRLTVL.

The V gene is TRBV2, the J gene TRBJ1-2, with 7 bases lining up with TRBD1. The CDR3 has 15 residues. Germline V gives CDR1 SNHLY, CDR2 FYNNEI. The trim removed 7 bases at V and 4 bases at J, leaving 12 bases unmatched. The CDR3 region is CASTKFEGASYGYTF. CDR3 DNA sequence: TGTGCCAGCACCAAATTCGAGGGGGCAAGCTATGGCTACACCTTC.

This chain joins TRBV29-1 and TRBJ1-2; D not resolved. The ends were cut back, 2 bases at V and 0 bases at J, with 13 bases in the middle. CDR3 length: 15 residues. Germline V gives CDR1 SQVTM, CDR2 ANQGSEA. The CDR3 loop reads CSVETGSPSNYGYTF. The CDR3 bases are TGCAGCGTTGAAACCGGGAGCCCCTCTAACTATGGCTACACCTTC.